This entry concerns a single T cell receptor beta chain. V trimming: 4 bases; J trimming: 5 bases; junction bases outside the gene matches: 5. Germline V gives CDR1 WSHSY, CDR2 SAAADI. CDR3 length equals 13 residues. The data derive from a study of blood T cell repertoires in COVID-19. Study-wide context: Samples of COVID-19 (acute and convalescent) were obtained from the United States, Italy and Spain.

As processed by the authors: Counts of nucleated cells, estimated from reference gene primer amplification, were obtained. The table came from immunoSEQ multiplex PCR; TCRdb's copy has only in-frame clones and leaves some out. D and trimming come from the DNA, and the V and J calls and clone size come from that table. The sample has roughly 160,000 clones, 70% to 90% seen once. The source of this sequence is a man aged 18 to 29 with acute or convalescent COVID-19. This chain uses TRBV10-2 with TRBJ2-7; 7 positions agree with TRBD2. The sequencing input was peripheral blood. CDR3 protein: CASSVAGEDEQYV. CDR3 sequence (DNA): TGCGCCAGCAGTGTTGCGGGGGAGGACGAGCAGTACGTC.